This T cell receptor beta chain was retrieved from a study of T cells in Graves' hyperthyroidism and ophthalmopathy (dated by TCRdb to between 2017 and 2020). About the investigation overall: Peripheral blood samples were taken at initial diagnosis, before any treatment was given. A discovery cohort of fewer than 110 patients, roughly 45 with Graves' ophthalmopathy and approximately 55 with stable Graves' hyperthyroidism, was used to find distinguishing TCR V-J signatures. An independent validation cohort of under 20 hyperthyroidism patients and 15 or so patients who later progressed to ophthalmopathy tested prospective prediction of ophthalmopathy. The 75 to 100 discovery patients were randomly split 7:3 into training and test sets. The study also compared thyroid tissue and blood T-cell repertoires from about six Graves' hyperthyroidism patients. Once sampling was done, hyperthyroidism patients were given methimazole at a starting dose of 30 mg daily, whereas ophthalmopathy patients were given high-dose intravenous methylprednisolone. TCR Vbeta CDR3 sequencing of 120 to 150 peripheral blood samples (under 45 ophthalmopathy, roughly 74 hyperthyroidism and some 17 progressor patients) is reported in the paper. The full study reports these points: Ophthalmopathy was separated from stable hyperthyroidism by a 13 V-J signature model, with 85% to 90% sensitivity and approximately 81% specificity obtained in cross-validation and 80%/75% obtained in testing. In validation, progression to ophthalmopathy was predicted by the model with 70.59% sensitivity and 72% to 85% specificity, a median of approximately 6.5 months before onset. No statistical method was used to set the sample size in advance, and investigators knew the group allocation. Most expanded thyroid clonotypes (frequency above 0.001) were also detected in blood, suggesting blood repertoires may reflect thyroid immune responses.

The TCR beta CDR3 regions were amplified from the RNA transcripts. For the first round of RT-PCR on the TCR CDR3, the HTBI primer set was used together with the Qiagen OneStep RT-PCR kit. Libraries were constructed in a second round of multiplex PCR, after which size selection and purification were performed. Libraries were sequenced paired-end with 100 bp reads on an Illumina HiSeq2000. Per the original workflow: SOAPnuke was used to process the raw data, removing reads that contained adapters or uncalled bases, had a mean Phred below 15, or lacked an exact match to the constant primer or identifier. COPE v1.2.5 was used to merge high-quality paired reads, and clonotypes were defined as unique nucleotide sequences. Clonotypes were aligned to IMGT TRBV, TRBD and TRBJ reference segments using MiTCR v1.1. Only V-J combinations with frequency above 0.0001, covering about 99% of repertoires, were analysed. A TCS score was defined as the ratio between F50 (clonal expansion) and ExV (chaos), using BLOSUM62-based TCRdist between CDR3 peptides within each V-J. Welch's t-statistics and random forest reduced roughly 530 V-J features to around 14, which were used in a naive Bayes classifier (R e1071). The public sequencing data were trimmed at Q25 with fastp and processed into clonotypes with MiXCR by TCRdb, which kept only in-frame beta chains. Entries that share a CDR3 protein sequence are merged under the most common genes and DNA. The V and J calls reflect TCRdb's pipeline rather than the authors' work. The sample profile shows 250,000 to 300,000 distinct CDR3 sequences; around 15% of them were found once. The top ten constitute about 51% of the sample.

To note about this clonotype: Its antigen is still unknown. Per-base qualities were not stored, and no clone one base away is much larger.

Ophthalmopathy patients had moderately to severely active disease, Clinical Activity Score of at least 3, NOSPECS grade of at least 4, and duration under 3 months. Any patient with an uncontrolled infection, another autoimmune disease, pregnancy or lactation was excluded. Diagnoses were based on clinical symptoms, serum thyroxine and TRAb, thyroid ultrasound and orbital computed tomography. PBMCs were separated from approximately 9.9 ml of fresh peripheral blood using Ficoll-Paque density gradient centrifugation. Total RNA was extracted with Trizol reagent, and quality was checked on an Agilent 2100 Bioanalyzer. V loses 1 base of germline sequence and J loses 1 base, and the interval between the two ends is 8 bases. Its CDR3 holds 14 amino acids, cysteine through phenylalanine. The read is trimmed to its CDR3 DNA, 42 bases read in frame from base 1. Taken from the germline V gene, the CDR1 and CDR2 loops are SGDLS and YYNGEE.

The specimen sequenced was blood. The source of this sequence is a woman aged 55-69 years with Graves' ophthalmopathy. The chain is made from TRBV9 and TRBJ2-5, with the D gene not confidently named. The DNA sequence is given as TGTGCCAGCAGCGTAAACACACTCCAAGAGACCCAGTACTTC. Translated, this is CASSVNTLQETQYF.